The present entry profiles one T cell receptor beta chain with its context. Its target is unknown. This entry is derived from a study of T-cell reconstitution after alpha-beta-depleted transplantation in children. Unique molecular identifiers were incorporated when the TCRbeta library was constructed. TCRdb processed the PCR reads anew with MiXCR; each CDR3 protein has one entry. The data show 750,000 to 950,000 distinct CDR3 sequences, with 16% seen just once and about 5% held by the top ten. Whole-study results and caveats: When one year had passed after transplant, most T-cell counts and diversity came from newly produced T cells. Reportedly, alpha-beta T cells present about two months post-transplant originated from several hundred expanded clones of graft origin. The origin of high day-60 TCRbeta diversity in some patients lay in surviving recipient T cells and thymic progenitors.

Unmatched junction bases numbered 10, after V lost 2 bases and J lost 3 bases. The germline V gene encodes CDR1 MNHGY and CDR2 SVAAGI. This CDR3 spans 16 amino acids. The TCR sequence derives from a male patient between 5 and 17 years old who had a stem cell transplant for acute lymphoblastic leukemia, so the T cells may come from the graft donor. The J gene is TRBJ2-7, the V gene TRBV6-9; TRBD1 matches 7 bases. The material sequenced was PBMCs, mostly from graft donor cells, taken 360 days after TCRalphabeta/CD19-depleted stem cell transplant. As DNA, the CDR3 is TGTGCCAGCAGTTATGGGACAGTCCGAGGGGTCTACGAGCAGTACTTC. Its protein is CASSYGTVRGVYEQYF.